The rows below give T cell receptor beta chains drawn from one sample of a study of Graves' ophthalmopathy and Graves' hyperthyroidism. TCRdb used MiXCR to reprocess the multiplex PCR reads, holding one entry per CDR3 protein. Here the sample spans around 670,000 distinct CDR3 sequences, around 40% being singletons. Source material: peripheral blood. The receptor set was obtained from an adult man with Graves' ophthalmopathy. CDR3s leave out the opening cysteine and the closing phenylalanine or tryptophan. Fields, in order: D gene, J gene, V gene, CDR3 protein. A D gene is named only where the DNA matches it firmly.

NA	TRBJ2-5	TRBV7-9	ASSLGVARETQY
NA	TRBJ1-5	TRBV7-2	ASSFYQGRGPQH
NA	TRBJ2-7	TRBV6-5	ASRRDILYEQY
NA	TRBJ1-2	TRBV12-3/TRBV12-4	ASSPRAGDIYGYT
TRBD1	TRBJ1-6	TRBV25-1	ASSETGQGDSPLH
TRBD2	TRBJ2-2	TRBV20-1	SALSSGQSTGELF
TRBD1	TRBJ2-2	TRBV10-3	AISDRDNTGELF
NA	TRBJ1-5	TRBV7-2	ASSLAATGLNQPQH
NA	TRBJ1-5	TRBV19	ASSIVVSGNQPQH
NA	TRBJ2-3	TRBV7-9	ASSSTLTDTQY
TRBD1	TRBJ2-2	TRBV7-9	ASRRGQGAVSGELF
NA	TRBJ2-5	TRBV10-3	AIRDQETQY
NA	TRBJ1-6	TRBV25-1	ASSYLGGQDNSPLH
TRBD1	TRBJ2-2	TRBV20-1	SASTGTGSTGELF
NA	TRBJ1-1	TRBV12-3/TRBV12-4	ASTIQGLNTEAF
TRBD1	TRBJ1-5	TRBV2	ASRPRQGRDQPQH